This passage covers 10 T cell receptor beta chains from one sample sequenced in a study of blood T cell repertoires in COVID-19. Clones were sequenced by immunoSEQ multiplex PCR, and TCRdb holds only the in-frame ones, with some missing. Counted here are around 130,000 clones, around 89% occurring once; the ten biggest clones make up more than 15%. The specimen was peripheral blood. These TCRs come from a man aged 50 to 60 with active or convalescent COVID-19.

This chain links TRBV19 with TRBJ2-7; D gene uncertain. The V gene's germline CDR1 is LNHDA and CDR2 SQIVND (reference sequence). The CDR3 loop spans 13 amino acids. With 3 bases removed from V and 7 bases from J, the gap between germline ends came to 13 bases. For the CDR3, the DNA is TGTGCCAGTAGTATGAGTCCCACGGGTGAGCAGTACTTC. Its translation is CASSMSPTGEQYF.

The chain is built from TRBV9 and TRBJ1-2; TRBD1 is a possible D gene (5 bases). V lost 0 bases, J lost 7 bases, and 13 bases lay in between. The germline gives CDR1 SGDLS, CDR2 YYNGEE. The CDR3 spans 14 residues. The CDR3 spells CASSVDPTAPGYTF. The CDR3 DNA reads TGTGCCAGCAGCGTAGACCCGACAGCTCCTGGCTACACCTTC.

The chain carries TRBV3-1 (or the pseudogene TRBV3-2) and TRBJ2-1, with D perhaps matching TRBD1 (5 bases). Per the germline V gene, CDR1 is LGHDT and CDR2 is YNNKEL (reference sequence). With 4 bases removed from V and 0 bases from J, the gap between germline ends came to 13 bases. This CDR3 is 16 amino acids long. The CDR3 nucleotides read TGTGCCAGCAGCCCAGACGACAGAGACTCCTACAATGAGCAGTTCTTC. This encodes CASSPDDRDSYNEQFF.

The chain combines TRBV30 with TRBJ1-5; D is uncertain. The CDR3 runs 18 residues. The germline V gene encodes CDR1 GTSNPN and CDR2 SVGIG (reference sequence). V dropped 0 bases and J dropped 2 bases, with 20 bases sitting between them. The CDR3 region is CAWSVGEKGGIGNQPQHF. CDR3 nucleotides: TGTGCCTGGAGTGTAGGCGAAAAGGGAGGTATCGGCAATCAGCCCCAGCATTTT.

This CDR3 reads CASSLALQTGYTF. The CDR3 DNA reads TGCGCCAGCAGCTTGGCCTTACAGACTGGCTACACCTTC. The rearrangement links TRBV5-1 to TRBJ1-2; the D is unclear. V was shortened by 0 bases and J by 7 bases, with 10 bases between the two germline ends. Germline V CDR1 and CDR2: SGHRS, YFSETQ. This CDR3 is built from 13 residues.

This clone has just one count. This chain uses TRBV5-1 with TRBJ1-1; D gene uncertain. The CDR3 is 14 residues long. Trimming took 0 bases from V and 6 from J, leaving 12 bases between them. The germline gives CDR1 SGHRS, CDR2 YFSETQ. The CDR3, as DNA: TGCGCCAGCAGCTTGGTTGCGGGATCCCCTGAAGCTTTCTTT. Translated: CASSLVAGSPEAFF.

The rearrangement uses TRBV7-2 and TRBJ1-2; D remains ambiguous. The CDR3 runs to 15 residues. In germline, CDR1 is SGHTA, CDR2 FQGNSA. Deletions cut 1 base from V and 4 bases from J, with 13 bases between. The CDR3 nucleotides are TGTGCCAGCAGCTTAGATTCTAACCGTCCCTATGGCTACACCTTC. Translation gives CASSLDSNRPYGYTF.

The genes are TRBV24-1 and TRBJ2-3; 7 bases match TRBD2. Looked up from germline, CDR1 is KGHDR and CDR2 is SFDVKD. The CDR3 sequence is 18 residues long. The J segment lost 4 bases and the V segment lost 5 bases, leaving 17 bases of the junction unmatched. This CDR3 reads CATSAGGKWAGAPDTQYF. Written as DNA, the CDR3 is TGTGCCACCAGTGCGGGGGGAAAATGGGCGGGAGCGCCAGATACGCAGTATTTT.

J is TRBJ1-3 and V is TRBV11-2; 8 positions match TRBD1. Germline V gene sequence: CDR1 SGHAT, CDR2 FQNNGV. The CDR3 totals 15 residues. V dropped 5 bases and J dropped 2; count of bases not matched to a gene: 5. The CDR3: CASSPWTGTGNTIYF. CDR3 DNA: TGTGCCAGCAGCCCCTGGACAGGGACTGGAAACACCATATATTTT.

The chain joins TRBV9 to TRBJ1-4, with D possibly being TRBD1 (5 bases). Per the germline V gene, CDR1 is SGDLS and CDR2 is YYNGEE. The CDR3 covers 16 residues. Deletions cut 4 bases from V and 2 bases from J, with 15 bases between. The CDR3 coding sequence is TGTGCCAGCAGCCCCAGGAGGGGCGGCACTAATGAAAAACTGTTTTTT. Translating it yields CASSPRRGGTNEKLFF. The whole variable domain, remainder taken from reference TRBV9 and TRBJ1-4, is DSGVTQTPKHLITATGQRVTLRCSPRSGDLSVYWYQQSLDQGLQFLIQYYNGEERAKGNILERFSAQQFPDLHSELNLSSLELGDSALYFCASSPRRGGTNEKLFFGSGTQLSVL.